This TCR beta chain was identified in a study of CD8 T cells in Susac syndrome. An input of about 0.45 to 1 ug of RNA was subjected to reverse transcription using random hexamers. TCRdb reprocessed the immunoSEQ multiplex PCR reads with MiXCR, giving one entry per CDR3 protein. Seen here are some 120,000 distinct CDR3 sequences, roughly 96% observed once, and the top ten hold approximately 0.12%. The V gene's germline CDR1 is SNHLY and CDR2 FYNNEI. V was trimmed by 7 bases and J by 1 base, leaving 10 bases between them. The CDR3 sequence is 13 residues long. Sequenced sample: CD4+ T cells from PBMCs. The TCR originated in a human donor in good health. The chain joins TRBV2 to TRBJ1-1, with TRBD1 as a possible D gene (5 bases). The CDR3 loop is CASNTGANTEAFF. CDR3 bases: TGTGCCAGCAACACAGGAGCGAACACTGAAGCTTTCTTT. The full variable domain, completed using reference TRBV2 and TRBJ1-1, is EPEVTQTPSHQVTQMGQEVILRCVPISNHLYFYWYRQILGQKVEFLVSFYNNEISEKSEIFDDQFSVERPDGSNFTLKIRSTKLEDSAMYFCASNTGANTEAFFGQGTRLTVV.